This T cell receptor beta chain emerged from a study of early T cells in non-severe SARS-CoV-2 infection. Study-wide context: Bulk RNA isolated from unsorted whole blood underwent sequencing; chains were not paired.

The V and J ends lost 2 bases and 6 bases, in that order; junction bases with no gene match: 5. This CDR3 is built from 14 residues. Germline V gives CDR1 SGHRS, CDR2 YFSETQ. Unique molecular identifiers tagged individual cDNA molecules. TCRdb processed the 5' RACE reads anew with MiXCR; each CDR3 protein has one entry. The table records around 77,000 distinct CDR3 sequences, around 10% of them present only once. In this sample, this clonotype turned up a few times. The V and J genes are TRBV5-1 and TRBJ2-7; TRBD1 matches 10 bases. The specimen was whole blood, collected at baseline. This TCR was recovered from an adult who was a healthcare worker with PCR-confirmed SARS-CoV-2 infection or an uninfected control (not recorded which). CDR3 DNA: TGCGCCAGCAGCTTAGACAGGGGGCGAAGCGAGCAGTACTTC. Protein sequence: CASSLDRGRSEQYF. Using reference TRBV5-1 and TRBJ2-7 for the parts outside the CDR3, the full variable domain is KAGVTQTPRYLIKTRGQQVTLSCSPISGHRSVSWYQQTPGQGLQFLFEYFSETQRNKGNFPGRFSGRQFSNSRSEMNVSTLELGDSALYLCASSLDRGRSEQYFGPGTRLTVT.